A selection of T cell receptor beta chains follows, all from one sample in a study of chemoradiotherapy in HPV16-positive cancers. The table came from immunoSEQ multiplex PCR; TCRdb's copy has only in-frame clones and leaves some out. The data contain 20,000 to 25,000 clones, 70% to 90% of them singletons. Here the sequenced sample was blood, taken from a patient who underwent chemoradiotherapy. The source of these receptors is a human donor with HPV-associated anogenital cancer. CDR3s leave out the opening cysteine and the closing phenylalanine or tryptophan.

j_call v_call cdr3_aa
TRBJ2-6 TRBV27 ASSLTGHSSGANVLT
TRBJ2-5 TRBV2 ASSEVAGGIQETQY
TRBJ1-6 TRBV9 ASSVLSVASAGSPLH
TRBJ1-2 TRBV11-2 ASSSRLTGDYGYT
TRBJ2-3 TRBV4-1 ASSDSGTGLIDTQY
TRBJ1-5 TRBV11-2 ASSLDGADTQPQH
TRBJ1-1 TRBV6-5 ASRTDTLNTEAF
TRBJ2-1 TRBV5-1 ASSLLAGGLNEQF
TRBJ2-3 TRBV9 ASSVGDLPTDTQY
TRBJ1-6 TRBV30 AWSPGTGVRRNSPLH
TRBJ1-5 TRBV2 ASSGNGGNQPQH
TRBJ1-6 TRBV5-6 ASSLGTGLGSPLH